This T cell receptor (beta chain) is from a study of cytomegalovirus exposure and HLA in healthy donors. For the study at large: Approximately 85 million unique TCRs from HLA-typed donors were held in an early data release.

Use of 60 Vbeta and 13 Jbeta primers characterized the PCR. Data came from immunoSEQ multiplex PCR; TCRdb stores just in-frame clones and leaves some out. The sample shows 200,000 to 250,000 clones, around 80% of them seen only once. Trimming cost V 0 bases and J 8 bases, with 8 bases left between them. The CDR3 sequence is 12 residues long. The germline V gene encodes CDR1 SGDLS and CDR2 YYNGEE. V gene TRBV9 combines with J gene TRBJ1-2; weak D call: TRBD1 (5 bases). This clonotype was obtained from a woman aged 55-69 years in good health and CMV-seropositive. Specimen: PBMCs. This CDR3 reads CASSVGQGGYTF. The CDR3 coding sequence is TGTGCCAGCAGCGTAGGGCAGGGAGGCTACACCTTC.